This is a list of T cell receptor beta chains from one sample in a study of yellow fever vaccine responses in identical twins. TCRdb called the RT-PCR reads again in MiXCR, with one record for every CDR3 protein. The data contain around 5,300 distinct CDR3 sequences, about nine tenths of them seen just once; the ten biggest clones take up about 2.9%. This sample comprised T cells from blood (PBMCs), unsorted or a sorted subset (not recorded which), obtained before or after yellow fever vaccination (not recorded which). The receptor set was obtained from a young woman who received the yellow fever vaccine. Both conserved end residues are part of each CDR3. Each record gives: V gene, J gene, D gene, clone size, CDR3 protein. The D gene is left open where the match is weak. Size values are once, few and many counts, or a class for expanded clones, and some rows have none.

v_call: TRBV6-1
j_call: TRBJ2-2
d_call: NA
clone_size: NA
cdr3_aa: CASGERNHGELFF

v_call: TRBV28
j_call: TRBJ2-7
d_call: TRBD1
clone_size: once
cdr3_aa: CASSQDRDHEQYF

v_call: TRBV12-3/TRBV12-4
j_call: TRBJ2-1
d_call: NA
clone_size: NA
cdr3_aa: CASSRTGYNEQFF

v_call: TRBV11-1
j_call: TRBJ2-1
d_call: TRBD2
clone_size: NA
cdr3_aa: CASSLTSGGTGEQFF

v_call: TRBV28
j_call: TRBJ1-1
d_call: TRBD1
clone_size: NA
cdr3_aa: CASTLPRQGTNTEAFF

v_call: TRBV29-1
j_call: TRBJ2-5
d_call: NA
clone_size: NA
cdr3_aa: CSVEDPQGQGQETQYF

v_call: TRBV12-3/TRBV12-4
j_call: TRBJ2-1
d_call: TRBD2
clone_size: NA
cdr3_aa: CASTWTSLGNEQFF

v_call: TRBV5-1
j_call: TRBJ1-1
d_call: NA
clone_size: NA
cdr3_aa: CASSLESGKNTEAFF

v_call: TRBV25-1
j_call: TRBJ2-5
d_call: TRBD2
clone_size: NA
cdr3_aa: CASSGGLAGGGVETQYF

v_call: TRBV28
j_call: TRBJ2-1
d_call: NA
clone_size: NA
cdr3_aa: CASSSRVNLIDEQFF

v_call: TRBV11-1
j_call: TRBJ2-5
d_call: NA
clone_size: few
cdr3_aa: CASRDRREETQYF

v_call: TRBV11-1
j_call: TRBJ1-4
d_call: TRBD1
clone_size: few
cdr3_aa: CASSLVTAGTGGGGSEKLFF

v_call: TRBV28
j_call: TRBJ2-7
d_call: TRBD1
clone_size: few
cdr3_aa: CASSPQTGTYEQYF

v_call: TRBV14
j_call: TRBJ2-7
d_call: NA
clone_size: NA
cdr3_aa: CASSQGGYEQYF

v_call: TRBV24-1
j_call: TRBJ2-2
d_call: NA
clone_size: NA
cdr3_aa: CATGGGSLGTGELFF

v_call: TRBV20-1
j_call: TRBJ2-2
d_call: NA
clone_size: NA
cdr3_aa: CSARRGFLNTGELFF

v_call: TRBV7-9
j_call: TRBJ2-7
d_call: TRBD2
clone_size: NA
cdr3_aa: CASSDVRTSGSYEQYF

v_call: TRBV19
j_call: TRBJ1-5
d_call: NA
clone_size: NA
cdr3_aa: CASSTDTGQPQHF

v_call: TRBV29-1
j_call: TRBJ1-3
d_call: NA
clone_size: NA
cdr3_aa: CSARQASGNTIYF

v_call: TRBV5-1
j_call: TRBJ1-2
d_call: NA
clone_size: NA
cdr3_aa: CASSLGRTEIGYTF

v_call: TRBV29-1
j_call: TRBJ2-3
d_call: TRBD2
clone_size: NA
cdr3_aa: CSVGGLAGGGTDTQYF

v_call: TRBV24-1
j_call: TRBJ2-1
d_call: NA
clone_size: NA
cdr3_aa: CATSDLSGSEFYEQFF

v_call: TRBV14
j_call: TRBJ2-7
d_call: NA
clone_size: few
cdr3_aa: CASSPRTAEEQYF

v_call: TRBV24-1
j_call: TRBJ2-7
d_call: TRBD2
clone_size: NA
cdr3_aa: CATASGTSYEQYF

v_call: TRBV7-2
j_call: TRBJ1-3
d_call: NA
clone_size: NA
cdr3_aa: CASTLGGAGNTIYF

v_call: TRBV28
j_call: TRBJ2-7
d_call: TRBD1
clone_size: NA
cdr3_aa: CASIPAGTGFGRESYEQYF

v_call: TRBV7-2
j_call: TRBJ2-7
d_call: NA
clone_size: NA
cdr3_aa: CASSSQSSYEQYF

v_call: TRBV5-1
j_call: TRBJ1-1
d_call: NA
clone_size: few
cdr3_aa: CASSLTAVTEAFF

v_call: TRBV15
j_call: TRBJ2-7
d_call: NA
clone_size: NA
cdr3_aa: CATSPEGGWYEQYF

v_call: TRBV20-1
j_call: TRBJ2-2
d_call: TRBD1
clone_size: NA
cdr3_aa: CSARKTGGSGELFF

v_call: TRBV7-2
j_call: TRBJ2-1
d_call: TRBD1
clone_size: once
cdr3_aa: CASSLAGTGSYNEQFF

v_call: TRBV7-6
j_call: TRBJ1-2
d_call: NA
clone_size: NA
cdr3_aa: CASSGGLGGGYTF

v_call: TRBV30
j_call: TRBJ2-1
d_call: TRBD2
clone_size: NA
cdr3_aa: CAWSGGRLAGDEQFF

v_call: TRBV28
j_call: TRBJ2-4
d_call: NA
clone_size: NA
cdr3_aa: CASSLLGSDIQYF

v_call: TRBV6-1
j_call: TRBJ2-7
d_call: TRBD1
clone_size: NA
cdr3_aa: CASSLDRVGSYEQYF

v_call: TRBV18
j_call: TRBJ1-2
d_call: TRBD1
clone_size: NA
cdr3_aa: CASSPGQGNYGYTF

v_call: TRBV29-1
j_call: TRBJ1-2
d_call: NA
clone_size: NA
cdr3_aa: CSVGIRQSYPLNYGYTF

v_call: TRBV4-2
j_call: TRBJ2-2
d_call: NA
clone_size: NA
cdr3_aa: CASSPKKEWTGELFF

v_call: TRBV3-1
j_call: TRBJ2-1
d_call: TRBD2
clone_size: NA
cdr3_aa: CASSQFSGRDNEQFF

v_call: TRBV28
j_call: TRBJ2-1
d_call: NA
clone_size: NA
cdr3_aa: CASSLRGTGYNEQFF

v_call: TRBV20-1
j_call: TRBJ1-5
d_call: TRBD1
clone_size: NA
cdr3_aa: CSAQTGGDQPQHF

v_call: TRBV29-1
j_call: TRBJ2-7
d_call: TRBD1
clone_size: once
cdr3_aa: CSVEDGGQEASYEQYF